Presented here are 22 T cell receptor beta chains from one specimen sequenced in a study of identical twins. TCRdb reprocessed the 5' RACE reads with MiXCR, giving one entry per CDR3 protein. The table shows 350,000 to 500,000 distinct CDR3 sequences, with 18% occurring only once. The sequencing input was naive T cells sorted from blood. The receptors derive from a man aged 50 or older in good health.

This clonotype has only a few counts. The CDR3 DNA follows: TGCGCCAGCAGCTTGATGGGACAAGCCTACGAGCAGTACTTC. Amino acid sequence: CASSLMGQAYEQYF. The chain couples TRBV5-1 to TRBJ2-7; possibly TRBD1 for D (6 bases). Germline CDR1 reads SGHRS; CDR2 reads YFSETQ. The CDR3 length is 14 residues. Between the trimmed V and J ends, which lost 1 base and 2 bases, there was a span of 10 bases.

At least ten counts were recorded for this clonotype. The rearrangement links TRBV5-1 to TRBJ1-5, with 12 bases fitting TRBD1. This CDR3 is 16 amino acids long. CDR1 SGHRS and CDR2 YFSETQ come from the germline V gene. V shed 2 bases, J shed 5 bases, and the junction held 5 bases outside the gene matches. For the CDR3, the DNA is TGCGCCAGCAGCTTCGGGACAGGGGGCCCGGATCAGCCCCAGCATTTT. It translates to CASSFGTGGPDQPQHF.

This clonotype has just a few counts. One junction end disagrees with the germline gene, perhaps due to a read error. This chain joins TRBV11-2 and TRBJ2-1; TRBD1 matches 7 bases. Germline V lookup: CDR1 SGHAT, CDR2 FQNNGV. The CDR3 sequence is 16 residues long. The CDR3 bases are TGTGCCAGCAGCCTAGAAACCGGGACAGTTTACAATGAGCAGTTCTTC. This translates into CASSLETGTVYNEQFF.

The chain employs TRBV6-2 or TRBV6-3 and TRBJ2-5; no clear D gene. The length of the CDR3 is 12 residues. Germline CDR1 and CDR2: MNHEY and SVGEGT. With 6 bases removed from V and 4 bases from J, the gap between germline ends came to 9 bases. CDR3 protein: CASSPGVETQYF. The CDR3 region has the DNA TGTGCCAGCAGCCCTGGGGTAGAGACCCAGTACTTC.

This clonotype was seen repeatedly, ten times or more. V and J are TRBV29-1 and TRBJ2-7, with D possibly TRBD1 on 6 matching bases. The V end was cut by 6 bases, the J end by 0 bases, with 18 bases between. The CDR3 sequence is 15 residues long. Germline CDR1 is SQVTM and CDR2 is ANQGSEA. The CDR3 sequence is CSVVWDTQSSYEQYF. In DNA form, the CDR3 reads TGCAGCGTAGTCTGGGACACGCAATCCTCCTACGAGCAGTACTTC.

This clonotype was seen only a few times. The rearrangement links TRBV5-6 to TRBJ2-7; 7 bases are shared with TRBD2. With V trimmed by 5 bases and J by 0 bases, 17 bases remained unmatched. This CDR3 contains 18 residues. The germline CDR1 and CDR2 sequences are SGHDT and YYEEEE. The CDR3 nucleotides read TGTGCCAGCAGTCCACCGGGGACTATGTCCCTCATCTCCTACGAGCAGTACTTC. It yields the protein CASSPPGTMSLISYEQYF.

CDR3 nucleotide sequence: TGTGCCAGCAGCTTAGGCTGGGTGGGGGCCGTTGTGGAGCAGTACTTC. Protein product: CASSLGWVGAVVEQYF. The J gene is TRBJ2-7, the V gene TRBV7-9, with D possibly matching TRBD1 (6 bases). The V gene's germline CDR1 is SEHNR and CDR2 FQNEAQ (reference sequence). The V and J ends lost 1 base and 7 bases respectively, with 20 bases between them. The CDR3 spans 16 residues.

The CDR3 loop reads CASSESPSGYTDTQYF. The DNA of the CDR3 is TGTGCCAGCAGTGAATCGCCTAGCGGTTACACAGATACGCAGTATTTT. The chain uses TRBV25-1 and TRBJ2-3, with 7 bases matching TRBD2. The V segment lost 1 base and the J segment 2 bases; nucleotides outside the gene matches: 6. Germline V gives CDR1 MGHDK, CDR2 SYGVNS. The CDR3 is 16 amino acids.

The V and J genes are TRBV9 and TRBJ2-7; 12 bases fit TRBD2. After removal of 4 bases from V and 6 bases from J, the junction contained 5 bases not matched to a gene. This CDR3 is built from 14 residues. The germline gives CDR1 SGDLS, CDR2 YYNGEE. CDR3 coding DNA: TGTGCCAGCAGCCCGACTAGCGGGAGTTCCGAGCAGTACTTC. Encoded protein: CASSPTSGSSEQYF.

There are a few counts of this clonotype. V usage is TRBV28 and J usage is TRBJ1-2; D call uncertain. Germline V gene data show CDR1 as MDHEN and CDR2 as SYDVKM. This CDR3 region has 15 residues. V lost 2 bases and J 6 bases, leaving 16 bases between the germline ends. This CDR3 reads CASSLGSARTNGYTF. DNA of the CDR3: TGTGCCAGCAGTTTAGGTTCGGCGAGAACTAATGGCTACACCTTC.

V gene TRBV4-3 combines with J gene TRBJ2-3; 9 positions agree with TRBD1. CDR3 size: 18 residues. Germline loops: CDR1 LGHNA, CDR2 YSLEER. Losses at the gene ends were 2 bases for V and 5 bases for J; bases not matched to a gene: 14. CDR3 nucleotides: TGCGCCAGCAGCCAACGCCAAGATGGGGACAGGGCGATAGATACGCAGTATTTT. Protein: CASSQRQDGDRAIDTQYF.

This clonotype has just a few counts. The gene calls are TRBV20-1 and TRBJ1-3, with no clear D. CDR3 length equals 15 residues. Deletions cut 0 bases from V and 0 bases from J, with 9 bases between. Per the germline V gene, CDR1 is DFQATT and CDR2 is SNEGSKA (reference sequence). The CDR3 nucleotides are TGCAGTGCTAGAGATGGCCGAAGCTCTGGAAACACCATATATTTT. This encodes CSARDGRSSGNTIYF.

The J gene is TRBJ1-1, the V gene TRBV18; D call uncertain. V lost 4 bases and J lost 3, with 18 bases in between. CDR1 and CDR2 (germline): KGHSH, LQKENI. CDR3 length equals 16 residues. CDR3 residues: CASSHREIDADTEAFF. The CDR3 nucleotides read TGTGCCAGCTCACACCGGGAGATCGATGCGGACACTGAAGCTTTCTTT. The whole variable domain, filled in from reference TRBV18 and TRBJ1-1, reads NAGVMQNPRHLVRRRGQEARLRCSPMKGHSHVYWYRQLPEEGLKFMVYLQKENIIDESGMPKERFSAEFPKEGPSILRIQQVVRGDSAAYFCASSHREIDADTEAFFGQGTRLTVV.

This clonotype was recorded many times. DNA for the CDR3: TGCAGTGCCAGGGCGGGGGATACCAGGGAGACCCAGTACTTC. It specifies CSARAGDTRETQYF. V and J are TRBV20-1 and TRBJ2-5; 7 nucleotides align to TRBD2. V dropped 6 bases and J dropped 5; count of bases not matched to a gene: 12. Germline loops: CDR1 DFQATT, CDR2 SNEGSKA (reference sequence). The CDR3 consists of 14 residues.

Many counts were recorded for this clonotype. The chain has TRBV21-1 and TRBJ1-2; TRBD1, the table's D call, was not compared with the DNA. TRBV21-1 is classified as a pseudogene. The CDR3 totals 15 residues. The CDR3 protein is CASRDIGQGSSGYTF. For the CDR3, the DNA is TGTGCCAGCAGGGACATTGGACAGGGTTCATCTGGCTACACCTTC.

The J gene is TRBJ2-1, the V gene TRBV15; D perhaps matches TRBD1 (6 bases). Trimming removed 3 bases at V and 4 bases at J, with 10 bases between. Looked up from germline, CDR1 is LNHNV and CDR2 is YYDKDF (reference sequence). The CDR3 is 14 amino acids. This CDR3 is CATSSRGPYNEQFF. The CDR3 DNA is TGTGCCACCAGCAGCAGGGGACCGTACAATGAGCAGTTCTTC.

In this sample, this clonotype turned up many times. The V and J genes are TRBV10-3 and TRBJ1-1; D possibly corresponds to TRBD1 (5 bases). In germline, CDR1 is ENHRY, CDR2 SYGVKD. The CDR3 runs to 15 residues. The germline V and J ends were trimmed by 6 bases and 2 bases, with 16 bases remaining between them. The CDR3 DNA reads TGTGCCATCAGAGCCGGGGGAGGAACCAACACTGAAGCTTTCTTT. Translation gives CAIRAGGGTNTEAFF.

The table lists this clonotype with a few counts. The chain is built from TRBV5-1 and TRBJ2-5; 8 bases fit TRBD1. The CDR3 sequence is 15 residues long. Germline V gene data show CDR1 as SGHRS and CDR2 as YFSETQ. After removal of 2 bases from V and 5 bases from J, the junction contained 8 bases not matched to a gene. The CDR3 loop reads CASSLRDRSEETQYF. In DNA, the CDR3 is TGCGCCAGCAGCTTACGGGACAGGTCGGAGGAGACCCAGTACTTC.

This clonotype was recorded at least ten times. The chain is built from TRBV5-1 and TRBJ2-7, with 7 bases matching TRBD1. CDR1 SGHRS and CDR2 YFSETQ come from the germline V gene. There are 14 residues in the CDR3. V shed 4 bases, J shed 6 bases, and the junction held 10 bases outside the gene matches. This chain's CDR3 is CASSPPGQVLEQYF. The CDR3 nucleotides are TGCGCCAGCAGCCCCCCCGGACAGGTTCTCGAGCAGTACTTC.

This clonotype was picked up many times. This chain connects TRBV29-1 to TRBJ2-7, with D maybe TRBD2 (5 bases). This CDR3 has 12 amino acids. With 4 bases removed from V and 5 bases from J, the gap between germline ends came to 12 bases. Germline V gives CDR1 SQVTM, CDR2 ANQGSEA. The CDR3 loop is CSVVEGPHEQYF. The CDR3 DNA sequence: TGCAGCGTTGTTGAGGGCCCCCACGAGCAGTACTTC.

This clonotype was found a few times. The chain uses TRBV20-1 and TRBJ2-7; no clear D. The CDR3 consists of 11 residues. V lost 2 bases, J lost 7 bases, and 9 bases lay in between. The germline V gene encodes CDR1 DFQATT and CDR2 SNEGSKA (reference sequence). The CDR3 sequence is CSARSVGEQYF. In DNA, the CDR3 is TGCAGTGCTAGATCTGTGGGGGAGCAGTACTTC.

This chain joins TRBV4-2 and TRBJ2-1, with 8 bases fitting TRBD2. J lost 7 bases, V lost 5 bases, and 16 bases had no gene match. Germline loops: CDR1 LGHNA, CDR2 YNFKEQ. The CDR3 totals 17 residues. CDR3 region: CASSGPPGTRGRNEQFF. The CDR3 coding sequence is TGTGCCAGCAGCGGACCGCCCGGGACTAGAGGGCGTAATGAGCAGTTCTTC.